There are many counts of the clone carrying this T cell receptor beta chain. Its target is not known. The read terminates 3 residues ahead of where the CDR3 ends, so the germline J gene completes it. V lost 3 bases and J lost 3, with 4 bases in between. This CDR3 has 12 residues. Germline V CDR1 and CDR2: SEHNR, FQNEAQ (reference sequence). This specimen belongs to a study of T cell clonality in common variable immunodeficiency. Findings and limits, study-wide: Shared TCRbeta clones were fewer between CVID subjects than controls. TCRbeta clonality was increased in CVID versus healthy controls.

CVID and control samples used equivalent genomic DNA input. TCRdb's table, derived via immunoSEQ multiplex PCR, lists solely in-frame clones and lacks some. The sample shows fewer than 70,000 clones, none of them appearing just once. Caucasian heritage predominated among both patients and controls. This TCR came from a person between 18 and 75 years old in good health. The V call is TRBV7-9, the J call TRBJ2-3; no clear D gene. The sample comprised peripheral blood mononuclear cells. CDR3 DNA (partial): TGTGCCAGCAGCTTGCGGACAGATACG. This translates into CASSLRTDT. The whole CDR3 region reads CASSLRTDTQYF.